The rows below give T cell receptor beta chains drawn from one sample of a study of blood T cell repertoires in COVID-19. TCRdb's table, derived via immunoSEQ multiplex PCR, lists solely in-frame clones and lacks some. Altogether 200,000 to 250,000 clones are present, 75% to 85% being singletons, with the ten largest covering about 7.7%. The sequenced sample consisted of PBMCs or T cells enriched from blood (not recorded which). The source is a woman aged 40 to 55 with acute COVID-19. The CDR3 runs from the conserved cysteine through the conserved F or W. D genes are given only for firm matches. Where a row states a size, it is once, few, many or the class of an expanded clone; other rows omit it.

-	-	TRBV29-1	TRBJ1-6	CSVGHDYNSPLHF	TGCAGCGTTGGACACGATTATAATTCACCCCTCCACTTT
few	-	TRBV3-1/TRBV3-2	TRBJ1-5	CASSLDKNQPQHF	TGTGCCAGCAGCTTAGACAAAAATCAGCCCCAGCATTTT
-	-	TRBV28	TRBJ1-1	CASSYNFQGNTEAFF	TGTGCCAGCAGTTACAACTTTCAGGGGAACACTGAAGCTTTCTTT
-	TRBD1	TRBV6-5	TRBJ2-7	CASSNQRTGTYEQYF	TGTGCCAGCAGTAACCAAAGGACAGGGACCTACGAGCAGTACTTC
few	-	TRBV5-4	TRBJ1-2	CASSFQGNYGYTF	TGTGCCAGCAGCTTTCAGGGGAACTATGGCTACACCTTC
-	TRBD1	TRBV28	TRBJ1-6	CASSPHRGAGDSPLHF	TGTGCCAGCAGTCCACACAGGGGAGCGGGGGATTCACCCCTCCACTTT
-	-	TRBV6-1	TRBJ1-3	CASSDKLSGNTIYF	TGTGCCAGCAGTGACAAGCTCTCTGGAAACACCATATATTTT
once	TRBD1	TRBV7-2	TRBJ1-2	CASSLLGGTGKVPGYTF	TGTGCCAGCAGCCTCTTAGGGGGGACAGGGAAAGTTCCTGGCTACACCTTC
-	-	TRBV7-3	TRBJ1-2	CASSLPGQLIYGYTF	TGTGCCAGCAGCTTACCCGGACAGCTGATCTATGGCTACACCTTC
-	-	TRBV19	TRBJ1-3	CASRRDEVPGNTIYF	TGTGCCAGTAGGAGAGACGAGGTTCCTGGAAACACCATATATTTT
few	-	TRBV6-5	TRBJ1-6	CASSYGTNPNSPLHF	TGTGCCAGCAGTTACGGGACAAATCCTAATTCACCCCTCCACTTT
few	-	TRBV27	TRBJ2-3	CATRRSPSTDTQYF	TGTGCCACCAGGCGAAGCCCTAGCACAGATACGCAGTATTTT
once	-	TRBV10-3	TRBJ2-1	CAIKGTPQDEQFF	TGTGCCATCAAAGGGACTCCTCAGGATGAGCAGTTCTTC
-	-	TRBV7-2	TRBJ2-2	CASNVRGGGGELFF	TGTGCCAGCAACGTTAGGGGAGGTGGCGGGGAGCTGTTTTTT
-	-	TRBV11-2	TRBJ1-3	CASSLLGGSGNTIYF	TGTGCCAGCAGCCTCTTGGGGGGCTCTGGAAACACCATATATTTT
-	-	TRBV30	TRBJ1-1	CAWSVGLLNTEAFF	TGTGCCTGGAGTGTGGGCCTTCTAAACACTGAAGCTTTCTTT
-	TRBD1	TRBV19	TRBJ1-1	CASSNRGFTITEAFF	TGTGCCAGTAGTAACAGGGGGTTTACAATTACTGAAGCTTTCTTT
-	TRBD1	TRBV2	TRBJ1-6	CASSARTGGDSPLHF	TGTGCCAGCAGTGCCAGGACAGGGGGCGATTCACCCCTCCACTTT
-	TRBD1	TRBV3-1/TRBV3-2	TRBJ2-3	CASSRVRQGLTDTQYF	TGTGCCAGCAGCCGGGTGAGACAGGGGTTAACAGATACGCAGTATTTT
-	-	TRBV28	TRBJ1-2	CASSLGAPTNYGYTF	TGTGCCAGCAGTTTGGGGGCACCGACTAACTATGGCTACACCTTC
-	-	TRBV11-2	TRBJ1-5	CASSLGRNQPQHF	TGTGCCAGCAGCTTAGGCAGGAATCAGCCCCAGCATTTT
-	TRBD1	TRBV6-5	TRBJ1-1	CASDRDRGGTEAFF	TGTGCCAGCGACCGGGACAGGGGAGGCACTGAAGCTTTCTTT
-	-	TRBV28	TRBJ1-1	CASSLLGGNTEAFF	TGTGCCAGCAGTTTATTGGGGGGGAACACTGAAGCTTTCTTT
-	TRBD2	TRBV7-8	TRBJ2-3	CASSLARVGRASHPTDTQYF	TGTGCCAGCAGCTTAGCCCGAGTCGGGAGGGCCTCCCACCCCACAGATACGCAGTATTTT
-	TRBD2	TRBV5-5	TRBJ2-1	CASGISSGSSYNEQFF	TGTGCCAGCGGAATTAGTAGCGGGAGTTCCTACAATGAGCAGTTCTTC
-	-	TRBV6-5	TRBJ2-5	CASSQGQETQYF	TGTGCCAGCAGTCAGGGACAAGAGACCCAGTACTTC
-	TRBD2	TRBV7-2	TRBJ2-7	CASSPGTSPGEQYF	TGTGCCAGCAGCCCTGGGACTAGCCCCGGCGAGCAGTACTTC
-	TRBD1	TRBV11-2	TRBJ1-2	CASSTGTGVDYGYTF	TGTGCCAGCAGCACTGGGACAGGGGTGGACTATGGCTACACCTTC
-	-	TRBV4-3	TRBJ1-2	CASSQDLGRGLAIGGDYGYTF	TGCGCCAGCAGCCAAGACCTCGGGCGGGGCCTCGCTATTGGGGGAGACTATGGCTACACCTTC